This TCR beta chain derives from a study of shared clonotypes between healthy human individuals. TCRdb keeps only in-frame clones here, not all; method: immunoSEQ multiplex PCR. The sample consists of 640,000 or so clones, roughly 78% of them appearing once. This clone showed up just a few times. The CDR3 covers 13 residues. V gave up 6 bases and J gave up 13 bases, with 21 bases separating them. The germline gives CDR1 SEHNR, CDR2 FQNEAQ (reference sequence). This sequence joins TRBV7-9 and TRBJ1-2, with D perhaps matching TRBD1 (6 bases). The sequencing sample was made of memory CD4+ T cells sorted from blood. The subset denotes: CD45RA-negative fraction. This clonotype was obtained from a woman aged 25 to 39 in good health. In DNA form, the CDR3 reads TGTGCCAGCAGTTCTTCCGGACAGAGGACGATCACCTTC. Its translation: CASSSSGQRTITF.